This is a list of T cell receptor beta chains from one sample in a study of CD8 T cells in ankylosing spondylitis. TCRdb re-derived calls from the 5' RACE reads in MiXCR, one entry per CDR3 protein. Found here are some 840,000 distinct CDR3 sequences, 12% of them singletons; the top ten hold around 0.51%. Specimen: blood, either unsorted or a sorted T cell fraction (not recorded which). Receptors originate from a male donor with ankylosing spondylitis. Both conserved end residues are part of each CDR3. The D gene is left open where the match is weak. For some rows the clone size is stated as once, few or many, or as a class when expanded; others skip it.

CDR3 DNA: TGTGCCACCAGTGACCACCTCAGGGGCGGAGCAGATACGCAGTATTTT
CDR3 protein: CATSDHLRGGADTQYF
J gene: TRBJ2-3
clone size: many
V gene: TRBV24-1
D gene: .

CDR3 DNA: TGCAGCGTTGAAGATCTACAAGGCGATGAGCAGTTCTTC
CDR3 protein: CSVEDLQGDEQFF
J gene: TRBJ2-1
clone size: many
V gene: TRBV29-1
D gene: .

CDR3 DNA: TGTGCCAGCAGCCCCCCGGACAGTCCTCAGCCCCAGCATTTT
CDR3 protein: CASSPPDSPQPQHF
J gene: TRBJ1-5
clone size: .
V gene: TRBV2
D gene: .

CDR3 DNA: TGTGCCAGCAGCCAAGTGCTAGCGGGAGTGCATGAGCAGTTCTTC
CDR3 protein: CASSQVLAGVHEQFF
J gene: TRBJ2-1
clone size: .
V gene: TRBV4-2
D gene: TRBD2

CDR3 DNA: TGCAGTGCTAGGGGTCCTGGAAACACCATATATTTT
CDR3 protein: CSARGPGNTIYF
J gene: TRBJ1-3
clone size: few
V gene: TRBV20-1
D gene: .

CDR3 DNA: TGTGCCAGCACCAAAATGGAGAACACTGAAGCTTTCTTT
CDR3 protein: CASTKMENTEAFF
J gene: TRBJ1-1
clone size: many
V gene: TRBV12-3/TRBV12-4
D gene: .

CDR3 DNA: TGTGCCAGCAGCTCATTCTTACCCAACTCCTACGAGCAGTACTTC
CDR3 protein: CASSSFLPNSYEQYF
J gene: TRBJ2-7
clone size: .
V gene: TRBV7-4
D gene: .

CDR3 DNA: TGTGCCATCAGTGAGGGGGCCCTTTTAGAGCAGTACTTC
CDR3 protein: CAISEGALLEQYF
J gene: TRBJ2-7
clone size: .
V gene: TRBV10-3
D gene: .

CDR3 DNA: TGTGCCAGCAGCTTTGTTGCGGCCTACAATGAGCAGTTCTTC
CDR3 protein: CASSFVAAYNEQFF
J gene: TRBJ2-1
clone size: few
V gene: TRBV7-9
D gene: .

CDR3 DNA: TGCAGTGCTAGGGCCATGACTAGCGGGAGGGCCCAAATGTTCTTC
CDR3 protein: CSARAMTSGRAQMFF
J gene: TRBJ2-1
clone size: few
V gene: TRBV20-1
D gene: TRBD2

CDR3 DNA: TGTGCCAGCAGCGTAGGCAGTGGAACAGATACGCAGTATTTT
CDR3 protein: CASSVGSGTDTQYF
J gene: TRBJ2-3
clone size: few
V gene: TRBV9
D gene: .

CDR3 DNA: TGTGCCAGCAGCCGACATGTAAACTATGGCTACACCTTC
CDR3 protein: CASSRHVNYGYTF
J gene: TRBJ1-2
clone size: .
V gene: TRBV12-3/TRBV12-4
D gene: .

CDR3 DNA: TGTGCCAGCAGCTTTTCTAGCGGGGGCCCCTACGAGCAGTACTTC
CDR3 protein: CASSFSSGGPYEQYF
J gene: TRBJ2-7
clone size: .
V gene: TRBV7-2
D gene: TRBD2

CDR3 DNA: TGTGCCAGCAGCATCCGGGCTAAGACAGGGGGCGCAGATACGCAGTATTTT
CDR3 protein: CASSIRAKTGGADTQYF
J gene: TRBJ2-3
clone size: few
V gene: TRBV7-2
D gene: TRBD1

CDR3 DNA: TGTGCCAGCAGTTTATCGGCAAGAAAGGTGGGAGGTGAAGCTTTCTTT
CDR3 protein: CASSLSARKVGGEAFF
J gene: TRBJ1-1
clone size: .
V gene: TRBV27
D gene: .

CDR3 DNA: TGCGCCAGCAGCCAAGATTACGTTCGGGGGAGGTATTTT
CDR3 protein: CASSQDYVRGRYF
J gene: TRBJ2-3
clone size: many
V gene: TRBV4-1
D gene: .

CDR3 DNA: TGTGCCAGCAGCGTAGAGGCACAGGGTGCTAACTATGGCTACACCTTC
CDR3 protein: CASSVEAQGANYGYTF
J gene: TRBJ1-2
clone size: few
V gene: TRBV9
D gene: .

CDR3 DNA: TGTGCCAGCAGTTTATTGTCTAGCGGGAGCACAGATACGCAGTATTTT
CDR3 protein: CASSLLSSGSTDTQYF
J gene: TRBJ2-3
clone size: .
V gene: TRBV28
D gene: TRBD2

CDR3 DNA: TGCGCCAGCAGCTTCGCTGTTAACTATGGCTACACCTTC
CDR3 protein: CASSFAVNYGYTF
J gene: TRBJ1-2
clone size: .
V gene: TRBV5-1
D gene: .

CDR3 DNA: TGTGCCAGCAGTGTCCCAACTAGCGGGTCTTCTTCCTACGAGCAGTACTTC
CDR3 protein: CASSVPTSGSSSYEQYF
J gene: TRBJ2-7
clone size: many
V gene: TRBV28
D gene: TRBD2

CDR3 DNA: TGTGCCAGCACGTTAGGAGTGAACACCGGGGAGCTGTTTTTT
CDR3 protein: CASTLGVNTGELFF
J gene: TRBJ2-2
clone size: .
V gene: TRBV18
D gene: .

CDR3 DNA: TGTGCCAGCAGCTGGGGGACAGGGGCGGTATACGAGCAGTACTTC
CDR3 protein: CASSWGTGAVYEQYF
J gene: TRBJ2-7
clone size: few
V gene: TRBV7-2
D gene: TRBD1

CDR3 DNA: TGTGCCAGCAGCCCAGGGACAGTTCAAGAGACCCAGTACTTC
CDR3 protein: CASSPGTVQETQYF
J gene: TRBJ2-5
clone size: many
V gene: TRBV7-2
D gene: TRBD1

CDR3 DNA: TGTGCCAGCAGTCGTCGGGATCGGGGGAGAGATACGCAGTATTTT
CDR3 protein: CASSRRDRGRDTQYF
J gene: TRBJ2-3
clone size: .
V gene: TRBV28
D gene: .

CDR3 DNA: TGTGCCAGCAGTGGAGGCGGGACAGGGTCCAATGAGCAGTTCTTC
CDR3 protein: CASSGGGTGSNEQFF
J gene: TRBJ2-1
clone size: few
V gene: TRBV25-1
D gene: TRBD1

CDR3 DNA: TGTGCCACCAGTGAGCTCCCCGGGACTAGCGGGACAGAGACCCAGTACTTC
CDR3 protein: CATSELPGTSGTETQYF
J gene: TRBJ2-5
clone size: .
V gene: TRBV24-1
D gene: TRBD2

CDR3 DNA: TGCAGTGCTGCCGGGAGTCCCTCTAGCACAGATACGCAGTATTTT
CDR3 protein: CSAAGSPSSTDTQYF
J gene: TRBJ2-3
clone size: .
V gene: TRBV20-1
D gene: .

CDR3 DNA: TGCGCCAGCAGGCGTATTTACAGGGGAACTGAAGCTTTCTTT
CDR3 protein: CASRRIYRGTEAFF
J gene: TRBJ1-1
clone size: few
V gene: TRBV4-1
D gene: TRBD1

CDR3 DNA: TGTGCCAGCAGCTTAGTTCTAGGAGCCGGGGAGCTGTTTTTT
CDR3 protein: CASSLVLGAGELFF
J gene: TRBJ2-2
clone size: .
V gene: TRBV7-2
D gene: .

CDR3 DNA: TGCAGTGCTAGTATGGCGGGAGATTTGGGAAATGAGCAGTTCTTC
CDR3 protein: CSASMAGDLGNEQFF
J gene: TRBJ2-1
clone size: many
V gene: TRBV20-1
D gene: TRBD2

CDR3 DNA: TGCAGTGCCTCCAATCCGGCAATTGATCAGCCCCAGCATTTT
CDR3 protein: CSASNPAIDQPQHF
J gene: TRBJ1-5
clone size: .
V gene: TRBV20-1
D gene: .

CDR3 DNA: TGCGCCAGCAGCCTGACTAGCGGGGACTACAATGAGCAGTTCTTC
CDR3 protein: CASSLTSGDYNEQFF
J gene: TRBJ2-1
clone size: many
V gene: TRBV5-1
D gene: TRBD2

CDR3 DNA: TGTGCCAGCAGTCTCCGGGGGACAGTGGCCTACAATGAGCAGTTCTTC
CDR3 protein: CASSLRGTVAYNEQFF
J gene: TRBJ2-1
clone size: few
V gene: TRBV27
D gene: .

CDR3 DNA: TGCGCCAGCAGCTCATACGAGGGAAGCTACACCTTC
CDR3 protein: CASSSYEGSYTF
J gene: TRBJ1-2
clone size: .
V gene: TRBV5-1
D gene: .

CDR3 DNA: TGCAGTGCTGGGGCTCGGGGAAACGAGCAGTACTTC
CDR3 protein: CSAGARGNEQYF
J gene: TRBJ2-7
clone size: many
V gene: TRBV20-1
D gene: .

CDR3 DNA: TGCAGCGCCGTACCCGGGACTAGCGGTGCTTACAATGAGCAGTTCTTC
CDR3 protein: CSAVPGTSGAYNEQFF
J gene: TRBJ2-1
clone size: .
V gene: TRBV29-1
D gene: TRBD2

CDR3 DNA: TGTGCCTGGAGTGTACTGGGGGGGAGTTCACCCCTCCACTTT
CDR3 protein: CAWSVLGGSSPLHF
J gene: TRBJ1-6
clone size: .
V gene: TRBV30
D gene: .

CDR3 DNA: TGCAGCGTTGAGGGGGACCCAGGGCGGGAGACCCAGTACTTC
CDR3 protein: CSVEGDPGRETQYF
J gene: TRBJ2-5
clone size: few
V gene: TRBV29-1
D gene: .

CDR3 DNA: TGTGCCAGCAGCCCATACAGGGAACGGGGTCAGCCCCAGCATTTT
CDR3 protein: CASSPYRERGQPQHF
J gene: TRBJ1-5
clone size: few
V gene: TRBV7-2
D gene: .

CDR3 DNA: TGTGCCAGCAGCTTCTCCAAGACTGAAGCTTTCTTT
CDR3 protein: CASSFSKTEAFF
J gene: TRBJ1-1
clone size: few
V gene: TRBV7-2
D gene: .

CDR3 DNA: TGTGCCAGCAGCTATCGCGGGCAGTTTCCAAATCAGCCCCAGCATTTT
CDR3 protein: CASSYRGQFPNQPQHF
J gene: TRBJ1-5
clone size: few
V gene: TRBV5-5
D gene: .

CDR3 DNA: TGCGCCAGCAGCGCCTCAGTCGGGTACGAGCAGTACTTC
CDR3 protein: CASSASVGYEQYF
J gene: TRBJ2-7
clone size: .
V gene: TRBV5-1
D gene: .

CDR3 DNA: TGTGCCAGCACAGGACAGGGTAAAAACATTCAGTACTTC
CDR3 protein: CASTGQGKNIQYF
J gene: TRBJ2-4
clone size: .
V gene: TRBV7-2
D gene: TRBD1

CDR3 DNA: TGTGCCAGCAGCTTAGAGTGGGGGGCTCTTGAGAGCTACGAGCAGTACTTC
CDR3 protein: CASSLEWGALESYEQYF
J gene: TRBJ2-7
clone size: .
V gene: TRBV11-2
D gene: .

CDR3 DNA: TGTGCCAGCAGTTACCCATGGACAGGGATGAACACTGAAGCTTTCTTT
CDR3 protein: CASSYPWTGMNTEAFF
J gene: TRBJ1-1
clone size: .
V gene: TRBV6-2/TRBV6-3
D gene: TRBD1

CDR3 DNA: TGTGCCAGCAGTTCGTGGTCTGGGCGCAATGAGCAGTTCTTC
CDR3 protein: CASSSWSGRNEQFF
J gene: TRBJ2-1
clone size: .
V gene: TRBV27
D gene: .

CDR3 DNA: TGTGCCACCAGCAGAGTCCGGCCTGGGGATGAGCAGTTCTTC
CDR3 protein: CATSRVRPGDEQFF
J gene: TRBJ2-1
clone size: many
V gene: TRBV15
D gene: .

CDR3 DNA: TGTGCCAGCAGCTCTGGTGGGACTAGGACCTACAATGAGCAGTTCTTC
CDR3 protein: CASSSGGTRTYNEQFF
J gene: TRBJ2-1
clone size: few
V gene: TRBV7-2
D gene: TRBD2

CDR3 DNA: TGCAGCGTTGCGGTGGGGGGGAACACTGAAGCTTTCTTT
CDR3 protein: CSVAVGGNTEAFF
J gene: TRBJ1-1
clone size: many
V gene: TRBV29-1
D gene: .

CDR3 DNA: TGTGCCAGCAGTTTCAGTCCCGGGACAGGTTCCTACACCTTC
CDR3 protein: CASSFSPGTGSYTF
J gene: TRBJ1-2
clone size: few
V gene: TRBV6-5
D gene: TRBD1

CDR3 DNA: TGCAGTGCCAAAGCAGGGGGCACTGAAGCTTTCTTT
CDR3 protein: CSAKAGGTEAFF
J gene: TRBJ1-1
clone size: few
V gene: TRBV20-1
D gene: TRBD1

CDR3 DNA: TGCAGTGCTCCACACCAGGGTACCAATTCACCCCTCCACTTT
CDR3 protein: CSAPHQGTNSPLHF
J gene: TRBJ1-6
clone size: few
V gene: TRBV20-1
D gene: .

CDR3 DNA: TGTGCCAGCAGTGAATCCTTGGATTCGGGACAGCCGAGCTCCTATAATTCACCCCTCCACTTT
CDR3 protein: CASSESLDSGQPSSYNSPLHF
J gene: TRBJ1-6
clone size: .
V gene: TRBV25-1
D gene: TRBD1

CDR3 DNA: TGCGCCAGCAGCTTGGTGGGGCCTGATGGCTACACCTTC
CDR3 protein: CASSLVGPDGYTF
J gene: TRBJ1-2
clone size: .
V gene: TRBV5-1
D gene: .

CDR3 DNA: TGTGCCAGCAGCCAAGTTTGGAGTGGCCCGGTTGTCTACGAGCAGTACTTC
CDR3 protein: CASSQVWSGPVVYEQYF
J gene: TRBJ2-7
clone size: .
V gene: TRBV14
D gene: .

CDR3 DNA: TGCAGTGCCCAAGGACTAGCGGGAGTAGGTAAAAACGAGCAGTACTTC
CDR3 protein: CSAQGLAGVGKNEQYF
J gene: TRBJ2-7
clone size: .
V gene: TRBV20-1
D gene: TRBD2

CDR3 DNA: TGCGCCAGCAGCTTGACCGGGACAGGGGATTCACCCCTCCACTTT
CDR3 protein: CASSLTGTGDSPLHF
J gene: TRBJ1-6
clone size: many
V gene: TRBV5-1
D gene: TRBD1